This record concerns one T cell receptor beta chain sequence. How the authors handled the data: Scientists estimated how many nucleated cells there were by amplifying reference gene primers. Here immunoSEQ multiplex PCR was the method, and the copy in TCRdb shows in-frame clones only, minus some. The V and J calls and the clone size are those of that table, but D and trimming were determined from the DNA. The sample holds approximately 430,000 clones, more than 80% seen once. The sample is drawn from a study of blood T cell repertoires in COVID-19. Across the whole study: Collection of acute and convalescent COVID-19 samples took place in the United States, Italy and Spain. T cells, B-cell-depleted T cells, or PBMCs provided the cDNA or gDNA that served as material.

Germline V CDR1 and CDR2: LNHDA, SQIVND (reference sequence). This CDR3 comprises 15 residues. Trimming removed 3 bases from V and 9 bases from J, with 20 bases in between. The chain combines TRBV19 with TRBJ1-2; D not resolved. The sequencing input was peripheral blood. This sequence was found in a woman aged 25 to 39 with active or convalescent COVID-19. For the CDR3, the DNA is TGTGCCAGTAGTATTTTTTTATATGGGGAGGCGAGCTACACCTTC. Protein sequence: CASSIFLYGEASYTF.